This T cell receptor beta chain came from a study of blood T cell repertoires in COVID-19. Study information: Sites across the United States, Italy and Spain contributed samples from acute and convalescent COVID-19. T cells, B-cell-depleted T cells, or PBMCs supplied cDNA or gDNA.

Germline loops: CDR1 SGHRS, CDR2 YFSETQ. This CDR3 contains 13 residues. J lost 11 bases, V lost 5 bases, and 9 bases had no gene match. Original handling: Nucleated cell number was recorded as an estimate derived from reference gene primer amplification. This table comes from immunoSEQ multiplex PCR, and its TCRdb copy is limited to in-frame clones, with some not included. From that table come the V and J calls and clone size; the DNA was used to work out D and trimming. The table includes about 140,000 clones, more than 80% detected once. The rearrangement links TRBV5-1 to TRBJ1-2; 10 nucleotides match TRBD1. The sequence was obtained from a woman of 80 years or more in a cohort sampled during active or convalescent COVID-19. What was sequenced was peripheral blood. For the CDR3, the DNA is TGCGCCAGCAGACCATTGACAGGGGGCTTATACACCTTC. Translated: CASRPLTGGLYTF.